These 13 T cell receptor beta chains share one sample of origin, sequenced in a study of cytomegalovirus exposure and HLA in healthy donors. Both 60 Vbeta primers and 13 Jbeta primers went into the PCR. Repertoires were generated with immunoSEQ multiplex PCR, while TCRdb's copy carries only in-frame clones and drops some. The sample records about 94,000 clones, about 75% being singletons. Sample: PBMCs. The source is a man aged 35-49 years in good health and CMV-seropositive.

CDR3 region: CASSYSGADYGYTF. The CDR3 DNA is TGTGCCAGCAGTTACTCTGGGGCAGACTATGGCTACACCTTC. The rearrangement links TRBV6-5 to TRBJ1-2, with D maybe TRBD1 (5 bases). V lost 0 bases to trimming and J lost 3 bases, with 8 bases between them. Germline assignment: CDR1 MNHEY and CDR2 SVGAGI. This CDR3 region has 14 residues.

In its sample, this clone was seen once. The CDR3 sequence: CASSQDPAGGTDTQYF. The CDR3 bases are TGCGCCAGCAGCCAAGACCCAGCGGGGGGCACAGATACGCAGTATTTT. This chain uses TRBV4-1 with TRBJ2-3; 8 nucleotides agree with TRBD2. CDR1 and CDR2 (germline): MGHRA, YSYEKL. The V segment lost 0 bases and the J segment 1 base; nucleotides outside the gene matches: 3. The CDR3 extends over 16 amino acids.

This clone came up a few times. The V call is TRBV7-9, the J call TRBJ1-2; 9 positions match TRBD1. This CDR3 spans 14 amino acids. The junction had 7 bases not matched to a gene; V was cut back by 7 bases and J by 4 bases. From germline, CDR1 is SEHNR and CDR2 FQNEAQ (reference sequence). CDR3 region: CASTPGTGFYGYTF. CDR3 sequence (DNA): TGTGCCAGCACCCCCGGGACAGGGTTCTATGGCTACACCTTC.

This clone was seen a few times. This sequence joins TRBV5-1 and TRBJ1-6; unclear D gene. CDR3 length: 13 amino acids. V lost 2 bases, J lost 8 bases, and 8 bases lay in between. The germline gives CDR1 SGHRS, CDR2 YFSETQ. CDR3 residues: CASSFTGYSPLHF. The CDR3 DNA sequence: TGCGCCAGCAGCTTCACGGGTTATTCACCCCTCCACTTT.

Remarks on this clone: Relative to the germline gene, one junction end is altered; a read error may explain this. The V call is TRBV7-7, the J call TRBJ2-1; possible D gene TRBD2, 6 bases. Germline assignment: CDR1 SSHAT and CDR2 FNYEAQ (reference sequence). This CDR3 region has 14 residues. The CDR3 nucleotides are TGTGCTAGCAGCCCCGATCTGTCTAGCGTTGAGCAGTTCTTC. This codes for CASSPDLSSVEQFF.

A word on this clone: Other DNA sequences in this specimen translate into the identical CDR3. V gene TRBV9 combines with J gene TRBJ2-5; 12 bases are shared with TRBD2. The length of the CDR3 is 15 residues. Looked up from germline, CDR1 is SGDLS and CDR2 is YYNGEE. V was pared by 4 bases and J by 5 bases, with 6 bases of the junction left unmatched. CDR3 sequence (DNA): TGTGCCAGCAGCTCGGCTAGCGGGGGGGAGGAGACCCAGTACTTC. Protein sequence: CASSSASGGEETQYF. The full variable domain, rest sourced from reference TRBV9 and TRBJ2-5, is DSGVTQTPKHLITATGQRVTLRCSPRSGDLSVYWYQQSLDQGLQFLIQYYNGEERAKGNILERFSAQQFPDLHSELNLSSLELGDSALYFCASSSASGGEETQYFGPGTRLLVL.

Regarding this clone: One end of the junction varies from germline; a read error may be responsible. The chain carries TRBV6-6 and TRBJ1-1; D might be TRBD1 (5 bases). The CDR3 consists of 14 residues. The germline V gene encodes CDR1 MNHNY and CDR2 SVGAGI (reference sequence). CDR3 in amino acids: CASSPPGVYTGAFF. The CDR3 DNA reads TGTGCCAGCAGTCCTCCGGGGGTGTACACTGGAGCTTTCTTT.

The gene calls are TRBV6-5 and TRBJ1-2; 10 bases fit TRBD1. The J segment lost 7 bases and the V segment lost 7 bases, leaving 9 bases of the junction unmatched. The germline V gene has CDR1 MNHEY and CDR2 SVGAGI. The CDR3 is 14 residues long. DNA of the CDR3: TGTGCCAGCACCCTGGGACAGGGGATGAGTGGCTACACCTTC. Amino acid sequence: CASTLGQGMSGYTF.

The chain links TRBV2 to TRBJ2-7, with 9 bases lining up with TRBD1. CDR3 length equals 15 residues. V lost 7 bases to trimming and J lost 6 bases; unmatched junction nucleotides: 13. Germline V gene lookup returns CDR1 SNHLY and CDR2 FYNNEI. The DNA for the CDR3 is TGTGCCAGCACCAGGGAAGTTACAGGGGGCGGCGAGCAGTACTTC. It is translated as CASTREVTGGGEQYF.

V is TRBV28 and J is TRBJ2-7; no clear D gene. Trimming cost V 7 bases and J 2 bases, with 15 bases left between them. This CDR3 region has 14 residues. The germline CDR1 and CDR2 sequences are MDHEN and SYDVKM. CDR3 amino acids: CASINSGPPYEQYF. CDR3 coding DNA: TGTGCCAGCATTAACTCGGGTCCCCCCTACGAGCAGTACTTC.

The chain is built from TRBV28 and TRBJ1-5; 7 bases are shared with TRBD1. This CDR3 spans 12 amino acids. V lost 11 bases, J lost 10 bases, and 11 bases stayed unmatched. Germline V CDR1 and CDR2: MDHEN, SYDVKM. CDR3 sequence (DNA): TGTGCCTGTCTAGACAGGGCTGGTCCCCAGCATTTT. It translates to CACLDRAGPQHF.

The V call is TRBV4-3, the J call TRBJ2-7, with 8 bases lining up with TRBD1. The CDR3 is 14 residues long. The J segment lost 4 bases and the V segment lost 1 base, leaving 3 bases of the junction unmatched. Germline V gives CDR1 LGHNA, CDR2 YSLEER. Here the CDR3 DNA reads TGCGCCAGCAGCCAAGCAGGGGGCGCATACGAGCAGTACTTC. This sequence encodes CASSQAGGAYEQYF.

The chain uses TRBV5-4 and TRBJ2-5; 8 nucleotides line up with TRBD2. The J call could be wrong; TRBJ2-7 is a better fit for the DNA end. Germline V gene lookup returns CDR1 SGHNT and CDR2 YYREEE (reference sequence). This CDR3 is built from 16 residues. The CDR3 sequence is CASSPGGIAGNYEQYF. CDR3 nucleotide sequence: TGTGCCAGCAGCCCTGGTGGGATAGCGGGGAACTACGAGCAGTACTTC.